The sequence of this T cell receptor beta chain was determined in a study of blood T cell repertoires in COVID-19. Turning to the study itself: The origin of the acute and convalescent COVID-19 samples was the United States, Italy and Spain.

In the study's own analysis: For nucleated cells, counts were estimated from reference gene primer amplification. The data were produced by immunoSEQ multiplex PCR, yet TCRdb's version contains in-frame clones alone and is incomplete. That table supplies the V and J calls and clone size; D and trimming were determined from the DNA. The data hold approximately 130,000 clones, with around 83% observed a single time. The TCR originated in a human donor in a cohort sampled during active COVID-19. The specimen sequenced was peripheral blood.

This CDR3 is CASSLAGTGLDGNQPQHF. The CDR3 DNA is TGTGCCAGCAGCTTAGCCGGGACAGGTCTCGATGGCAATCAGCCCCAGCATTTT. The J gene is TRBJ1-5, the V gene TRBV5-4, with 8 nucleotides matching TRBD1. The CDR3 length is 18 residues. Looked up from germline, CDR1 is SGHNT and CDR2 is YYREEE (reference sequence). After removal of 2 bases from V and 2 bases from J, the junction contained 12 bases not matched to a gene.